This T cell receptor (beta chain) was identified in a study of CXCR3-negative and CXCR3-positive naive CD8 T cells. In regard to this clonotype: Its specificity is not known.

UMI-labeled 5' RACE TRB cDNA libraries were prepared from the cells. TCRdb reprocessed the 5' RACE reads; each CDR3 protein has one entry and no DNA is given. This sample lists about 57,000 distinct CDR3 sequences; its ten largest clones have 20% to 25%. The CDR3 runs to 13 residues. The germline V gene encodes CDR1 SQVTM and CDR2 ANQGSEA. Study observations and caveats: Both naive subsets, CXCR3-negative and CXCR3-positive, displayed similar TRBV-TRBJ usage, unlike memory cells.

The receptor was derived from a human donor in good health. Some clones in this sample may be carry-over from other donors' samples. The rearrangement joins TRBV29-1 to TRBJ2-1; no DNA is available, so the TRBD1 call from TCRdb remains unchecked. What was sequenced was memory CD8+ T cells from blood. The CDR3 protein is CSVEGQYYNEQFF.